This entry lists 32 T cell receptor beta chains sequenced from one sample in a study of control samples from healthy donors and cancer patients. This table comes from immunoSEQ multiplex PCR, and its TCRdb copy is limited to in-frame clones, with some not included. Altogether more than 90,000 clones are present, approximately 90% being singletons, with the ten largest covering approximately 8.3%. Sequencing used blood. The receptors were gathered from a man between 25 and 39 years old in good health.

V gene TRBV6-5 combines with J gene TRBJ2-5; D gene ambiguous. The CDR3 has 11 amino acids. Germline V gene data show CDR1 as MNHEY and CDR2 as SVGAGI. V lost 6 bases to trimming and J lost 0 bases, with 2 bases between them. CDR3 sequence: CASSDQETQYF. The CDR3 DNA is TGTGCCAGCAGCGACCAAGAGACCCAGTACTTC.

The V and J genes are TRBV5-1 and TRBJ1-3; D call uncertain. This CDR3 has 15 amino acids. The germline V gene encodes CDR1 SGHRS and CDR2 YFSETQ. V lost 5 bases to trimming and J lost 0 bases, with 12 bases between them. This CDR3 is CASRAEISSGNTIYF. The CDR3 DNA is TGCGCCAGCAGGGCGGAGATTAGCTCTGGAAACACCATATATTTT.

The chain joins TRBV6-5 to TRBJ1-6; the D is unclear. The CDR3 is 15 amino acids. CDR1 and CDR2 from the germline V gene are MNHEY and SVGAGI. V was cut by 2 bases and J by 8 bases, with 13 bases left in between. CDR3 loop: CASSYAGGLDSPLHF. The CDR3 DNA reads as TGTGCCAGCAGTTACGCGGGAGGCTTGGATTCACCCCTCCACTTT.

The gene calls are TRBV5-1 and TRBJ2-1; 10 bases line up with TRBD2. This CDR3 contains 14 residues. Germline V CDR1 and CDR2: SGHRS, YFSETQ. J gave up 8 bases and V 6 bases, and 8 bases lay outside the gene matches. The CDR3 DNA sequence: TGCGCCAGCATGAACCTCGGGACTAGCGATGAGCAGTTCTTC. Its translation is CASMNLGTSDEQFF.

CDR3 residues: CASSRGLVEKLFF. Written as DNA, the CDR3 is TGTGCCAGCAGCAGGGGGTTGGTTGAAAAACTGTTTTTT. The chain is built from TRBV6-5 and TRBJ1-4; 7 bases are a match to TRBD1. The germline CDR1 and CDR2 sequences are MNHEY and SVGAGI. CDR3 length: 13 residues. Trimming took 6 bases from V and 7 from J; bases not matched to a gene: 5.

The rearrangement links TRBV27 to TRBJ1-2; D may be TRBD1 (6 bases). Trimming cost V 3 bases and J 2 bases, with 19 bases left between them. The CDR3 runs 17 residues. Germline V gives CDR1 MNHEY, CDR2 SMNVEV (reference sequence). The CDR3 spells CASSLSFGQLGNYGYTF. The CDR3 region has the DNA TGTGCCAGCAGTTTGAGTTTCGGACAGCTCGGCAACTATGGCTACACCTTC.

The chain couples TRBV6-5 to TRBJ2-7; 7 nucleotides agree with TRBD1. The junction had 6 bases not matched to a gene; V was cut back by 4 bases and J by 0 bases. This CDR3 region has 15 residues. Germline CDR1 reads MNHEY; CDR2 reads SVGAGI. CDR3 bases: TGTGCCAGCAGTTTAGGACAGGCAGACTCCTACGAGCAGTACTTC. Its protein product is CASSLGQADSYEQYF.

The chain joins TRBV7-2 to TRBJ2-1; D call uncertain. V lost 6 bases and J lost 1, with 16 bases in between. The CDR3 covers 16 residues. Germline V CDR1 and CDR2: SGHTA, FQGNSA. The CDR3 sequence is CASSSKARSSYNEQFF. In DNA, the CDR3 is TGTGCCAGCAGTTCGAAGGCCCGGAGTTCCTACAATGAGCAGTTCTTC.

V and J are TRBV11-2 and TRBJ1-2; 9 bases are a match to TRBD1. This CDR3 spans 18 amino acids. Losses at the gene ends were 5 bases for V and 3 bases for J; bases not matched to a gene: 16. Germline lookup yields CDR1 SGHAT and CDR2 FQNNGV. For the CDR3, the DNA is TGTGCCAGCAGCCGTGTAGCTGGGGACAGGGTAGGGTACTATGGCTACACCTTC. Encoded protein: CASSRVAGDRVGYYGYTF.

The genes are TRBV19 and TRBJ2-3; TRBD2 matches 11 bases. After removal of 5 bases from V and 6 bases from J, the junction contained 10 bases not matched to a gene. The CDR3 sequence is 16 residues long. The germline gives CDR1 LNHDA, CDR2 SQIVND (reference sequence). The CDR3 sequence: CASSLSLAGGGDTQYF. The CDR3 DNA reads TGTGCCAGTAGTCTCTCGCTAGCGGGAGGAGGCGATACGCAGTATTTT. Looking up the rest from reference TRBV19 and TRBJ2-3 gives the full variable domain: DGGITQSPKYLFRKEGQNVTLSCEQNLNHDAMYWYRQDPGQGLRLIYYSQIVNDFQKGDIAEGYSVSREKKESFPLTVTSAQKNPTAFYLCASSLSLAGGGDTQYFGPGTRLTVL.

This clone was seen just once. V usage is TRBV19 and J usage is TRBJ1-1, with 8 positions matching TRBD1. The CDR3 has 15 residues. Germline assignment: CDR1 LNHDA and CDR2 SQIVND (reference sequence). The V gene end was trimmed by 3 bases and the J gene end by 3 bases; junction bases not matched to a gene: 6. The CDR3 nucleotides read TGTGCCAGTAGTATTAGCGGACAGGGTGACACTGAAGCTTTCTTT. As protein: CASSISGQGDTEAFF.

This chain links TRBV7-7 with TRBJ2-2, with 11 nucleotides matching TRBD2. Trimming at V came to 5 bases and at J to 4 bases, leaving 6 bases not matched to a gene. CDR1 is SSHAT and CDR2 is FNYEAQ in the germline V gene (reference sequence). The CDR3 runs to 16 residues. DNA of the CDR3: TGTGCCAGCAGCGCTAGCGGGGGGTCGGGCACCGGGGAGCTGTTTTTT. This sequence encodes CASSASGGSGTGELFF.

The gene calls are TRBV12-3 or TRBV12-4 and TRBJ1-5, with D maybe TRBD1 (5 bases). Trimming shortened V by 8 bases and J by 4 bases, and 12 bases separated the two germline ends. The CDR3 totals 13 residues. The CDR3 reads CASVGTVNQPQHF. The CDR3 region has the DNA TGTGCCAGCGTAGGGACGGTTAATCAGCCCCAGCATTTT.

This clone showed up just a few times. The gene calls are TRBV25-1 and TRBJ2-1, with 7 positions matching TRBD1. CDR3 length: 13 amino acids. V shed 2 bases, J shed 11 bases, and the junction held 6 bases outside the gene matches. Germline CDR1 is MGHDK and CDR2 is SYGVNS. CDR3 sequence: CASSEPGTVQQFF. The DNA for the CDR3 is TGTGCCAGCAGTGAACCCGGGACAGTTCAGCAGTTCTTC.

This chain links TRBV6-5 with TRBJ1-2; D may be TRBD1 (5 bases). The CDR3 is 15 residues long. Looked up from germline, CDR1 is MNHEY and CDR2 is SVGAGI. Trimming took off 6 bases at V and 8 bases at J, with 22 bases between the two ends. CDR3 loop: CASSRGGDAREGYTF. CDR3 nucleotides: TGTGCCAGCAGCCGTGGGGGGGACGCAAGGGAAGGCTACACCTTC.

A single count supports this clone. The rearrangement links TRBV2 to TRBJ2-3; no firm D call. The CDR3 runs 13 residues. V was pared by 3 bases and J by 1 base, with 5 bases between. The V gene's germline CDR1 is SNHLY and CDR2 FYNNEI. DNA of the CDR3: TGTGCCAGCAGTGACACCCGCACAGATACGCAGTATTTT. Translation gives CASSDTRTDTQYF.

The chain has TRBV7-2 and TRBJ1-4; no reliable D call. The CDR3 has 15 residues. V was shortened by 1 base and J by 3 bases, with 9 bases between the two germline ends. Germline values: CDR1 SGHTA, CDR2 FQGNSA. The CDR3 sequence is CASSLVAMANEKLFF. The CDR3 DNA sequence: TGTGCCAGCAGCTTAGTAGCTATGGCTAATGAAAAACTGTTTTTT.

This chain uses TRBV2 with TRBJ2-3, with 7 bases matching TRBD1. This CDR3 has 15 residues. Germline lookup yields CDR1 SNHLY and CDR2 FYNNEI. Trimming at V came to 6 bases and at J to 3 bases, leaving 9 bases not matched to a gene. The CDR3 sequence: CASSLQGLKTDTQYF. For the CDR3, the DNA is TGTGCCAGCAGCCTACAGGGGTTGAAAACAGATACGCAGTATTTT.

The genes are TRBV7-3 and TRBJ2-3; D unclear. CDR1 and CDR2 from the germline V gene are SGHTA and FQGTGA. The CDR3 has 13 residues. Deletions cut 5 bases from V and 3 bases from J, with 9 bases between. The CDR3 DNA reads TGTGCCAGCAGCACCACACGGACAGATACGCAGTATTTT. Encoded protein: CASSTTRTDTQYF.

This sequence joins TRBV24-1 and TRBJ1-2; 9 bases fit TRBD1. CDR1 and CDR2 from the germline V gene are KGHDR and SFDVKD. V dropped 4 bases and J dropped 2; count of bases not matched to a gene: 4. The CDR3 totals 15 residues. The CDR3 protein is CATSEAGTGNYGYTF. The CDR3, as DNA: TGTGCCACCAGTGAAGCCGGGACAGGGAACTATGGCTACACCTTC.

The chain has TRBV7-2 and TRBJ2-6, with TRBD1 matching 7 bases. With V trimmed by 4 bases and J by 4 bases, 13 bases remained unmatched. The length of the CDR3 is 18 residues. The germline CDR1 and CDR2 sequences are SGHTA and FQGNSA. This chain's CDR3 is CASSSPNTGVAGANVLTF. CDR3 bases: TGTGCCAGCAGCTCGCCCAATACAGGGGTTGCGGGGGCCAACGTCCTGACTTTC.

The rearrangement joins TRBV30 to TRBJ2-1; D gene unclear. The CDR3 covers 12 residues. In germline, CDR1 is GTSNPN, CDR2 SVGIG (reference sequence). V was clipped by 0 bases and J by 10 bases, with 10 bases between them. CDR3 DNA: TGTGCCTGGAGTGTTTCCGGATGGGAGCAGTTCTTC. Its translation is CAWSVSGWEQFF.

J is TRBJ2-2 and V is TRBV6-6; D is perhaps TRBD2 (7 bases). The CDR3 totals 16 residues. V was clipped by 6 bases and J by 4 bases, with 18 bases between them. In germline, CDR1 is MNHNY, CDR2 SVGAGI (reference sequence). CDR3 sequence: CASSKREGVGTGELFF. CDR3 nucleotide sequence: TGTGCCAGCAGCAAAAGGGAGGGGGTGGGCACCGGGGAGCTGTTTTTT.

V and J are TRBV2 and TRBJ2-3; D remains unclear. Germline V gives CDR1 SNHLY, CDR2 FYNNEI. V dropped 2 bases and J dropped 2 bases, with 5 bases sitting between them. The CDR3 runs 13 residues. The CDR3 bases are TGTGCCAGCAGTGAACTGCCCACAGATACGCAGTATTTT. Protein: CASSELPTDTQYF.

This clone showed up just a few times. The V gene is TRBV7-9, the J gene TRBJ1-6; a weak D match, TRBD1 (5 bases). Germline V gene lookup returns CDR1 SEHNR and CDR2 FQNEAQ (reference sequence). CDR3 length: 16 amino acids. Trimming removed 5 bases from V and 7 bases from J, with 18 bases in between. CDR3 DNA sequence: TGTGCCAGCAGCGGGGGGGTCAGGGCTCCAAATTCACCCCTCCACTTT. It is translated as CASSGGVRAPNSPLHF.

The V and J genes are TRBV29-1 and TRBJ1-2; D might be TRBD1 (6 bases). The CDR3 has 13 residues. Germline CDR1 is SQVTM and CDR2 is ANQGSEA. V lost 6 bases and J lost 7, with 18 bases in between. The CDR3 DNA sequence: TGCAGCGTGCCCTACGGGACACAGCGTGGCTACACCTTC. Residues: CSVPYGTQRGYTF.

The chain recombines TRBV28 with TRBJ2-3; D gene unclear. The germline CDR1 and CDR2 sequences are MDHEN and SYDVKM. Trimming left V 6 bases short and J 0 bases short, with 10 bases between. The CDR3 contains 14 residues. CDR3 in amino acids: CASRTRRSTDTQYF. CDR3 DNA sequence: TGTGCCAGCAGAACGCGGCGGAGCACAGATACGCAGTATTTT.

This clone is a singleton in its sample. This sequence joins TRBV24-1 and TRBJ2-5, with 10 bases fitting TRBD2. The CDR3 is 14 residues long. Germline trimming cut 6 bases from V and 5 bases from J; bases unmatched to any gene: 5. Germline V gene data show CDR1 as KGHDR and CDR2 as SFDVKD. The CDR3 region is CATSKSAGGETQYF. CDR3 DNA sequence: TGTGCCACCAGTAAATCAGCGGGAGGGGAGACCCAGTACTTC.

This chain uses TRBV20-1 with TRBJ2-3, with 12 bases fitting TRBD2. J gave up 3 bases and V 3 bases, and 10 bases lay outside the gene matches. Germline V gene sequence: CDR1 DFQATT, CDR2 SNEGSKA (reference sequence). The CDR3 totals 17 residues. CDR3 nucleotides: TGCAGTGCTAGTCTAGCGGGGGGGCCGATAGAAACAGATACGCAGTATTTT. Its protein is CSASLAGGPIETDTQYF.

The chain uses TRBV6-1 and TRBJ2-7; 8 positions match TRBD1. The CDR3 is 15 amino acids. J gave up 2 bases and V 2 bases, and 5 bases lay outside the gene matches. The germline V gene encodes CDR1 MNHNS and CDR2 SASEGT. CDR3: CASSEWGTGTYEQYF. CDR3 bases: TGTGCCAGCAGTGAATGGGGGACAGGAACCTACGAGCAGTACTTC.

In its sample, this clone was seen once. The chain carries TRBV7-9 and TRBJ2-2; perhaps TRBD1 as D (5 bases). Trimming pared 5 bases from V and 10 bases from J, leaving 17 bases between. There are 14 residues in the CDR3. Germline CDR1 is SEHNR and CDR2 is FQNEAQ (reference sequence). DNA of the CDR3: TGTGCCAGCAGCAATATCAGGGATGAAGCGGAGCTGTTTTTT. It encodes CASSNIRDEAELFF.

V gene TRBV18 combines with J gene TRBJ1-1; D might be TRBD1 (6 bases). Trimming pared 1 base from V and 0 bases from J, leaving 12 bases between. CDR1 and CDR2 (germline): KGHSH, LQKENI. The CDR3 has 16 amino acids. CDR3 sequence: CASSPQLGQMNTEAFF. CDR3 DNA: TGTGCCAGCTCACCACAGCTGGGACAAATGAACACTGAAGCTTTCTTT.